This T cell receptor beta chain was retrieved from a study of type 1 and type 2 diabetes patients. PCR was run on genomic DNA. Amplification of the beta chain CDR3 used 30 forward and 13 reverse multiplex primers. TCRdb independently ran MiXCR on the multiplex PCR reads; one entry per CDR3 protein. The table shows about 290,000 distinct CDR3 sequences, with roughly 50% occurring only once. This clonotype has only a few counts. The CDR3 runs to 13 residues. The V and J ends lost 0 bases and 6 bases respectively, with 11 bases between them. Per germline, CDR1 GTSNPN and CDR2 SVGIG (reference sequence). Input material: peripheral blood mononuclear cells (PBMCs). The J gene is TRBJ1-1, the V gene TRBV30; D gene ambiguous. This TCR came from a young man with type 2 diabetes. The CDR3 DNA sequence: TGTGCCTGGAGTGTAGGACTGGGCCCTGAAGCTTTCTTT. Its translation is CAWSVGLGPEAFF.